This TCR beta chain was obtained from a study of tumor-infiltrating lymphocytes in localized non-small cell lung cancer. Across the study: Each patient gave resected tumor and non-adjacent uninvolved lung tissue.

Sequenced by immunoSEQ multiplex PCR; TCRdb stores in-frame clones only, minus some. This table has about 12,000 clones, roughly three quarters appearing once. The receptor's source is a human donor with non-small cell lung cancer. The sample taken for sequencing was uninvolved lung tissue not adjacent to the tumor.

The CDR3 DNA reads as TGTGCCAGCCGTTACAGGGTTGGCTATGGCTACACCTTC. It translates to CASRYRVGYGYTF. The chain links TRBV19 to TRBJ1-2, with D tentatively TRBD1 (6 bases). CDR1 is LNHDA, CDR2 SQIVND, per germline (reference sequence). Trimming pared 9 bases from V and 4 bases from J, leaving 15 bases between. This CDR3 spans 13 amino acids.